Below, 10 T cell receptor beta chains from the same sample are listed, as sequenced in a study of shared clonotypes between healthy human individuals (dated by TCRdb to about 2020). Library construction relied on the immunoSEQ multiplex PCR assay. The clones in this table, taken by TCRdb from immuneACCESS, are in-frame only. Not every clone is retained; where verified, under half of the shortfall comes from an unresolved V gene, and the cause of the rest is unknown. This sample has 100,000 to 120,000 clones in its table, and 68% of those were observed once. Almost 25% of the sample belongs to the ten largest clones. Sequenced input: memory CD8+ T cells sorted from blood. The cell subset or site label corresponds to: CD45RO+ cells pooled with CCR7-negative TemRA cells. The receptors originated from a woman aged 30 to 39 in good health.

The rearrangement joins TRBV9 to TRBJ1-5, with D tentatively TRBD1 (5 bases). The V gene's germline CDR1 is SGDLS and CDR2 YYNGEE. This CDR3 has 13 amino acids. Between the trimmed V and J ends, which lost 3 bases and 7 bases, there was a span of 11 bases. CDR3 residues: CASSGRGTQPQHF. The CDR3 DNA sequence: TGTGCCAGCAGCGGCCGGGGGACCCAGCCCCAGCATTTT.

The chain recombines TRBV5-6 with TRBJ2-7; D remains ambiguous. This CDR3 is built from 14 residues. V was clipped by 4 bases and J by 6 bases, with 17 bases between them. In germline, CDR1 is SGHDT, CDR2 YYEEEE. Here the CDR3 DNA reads TGTGCCAGCAGCCTGGGGTCGCTAAGTATCGAGCAGTACTTC. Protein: CASSLGSLSIEQYF.

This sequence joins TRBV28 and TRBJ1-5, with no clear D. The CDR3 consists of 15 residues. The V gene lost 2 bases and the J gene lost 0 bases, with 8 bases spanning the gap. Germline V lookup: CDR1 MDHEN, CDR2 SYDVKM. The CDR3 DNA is TGTGCCAGCAGTTTACCCGAGCTTAGCAATCAGCCCCAGCATTTT. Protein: CASSLPELSNQPQHF.

This CDR3 reads CASSEGVAGAWDEQYF. DNA of the CDR3: TGTGCCAGCAGTGAAGGTGTAGCGGGGGCCTGGGACGAGCAGTACTTC. The chain has TRBV2 and TRBJ2-7; 9 positions agree with TRBD2. Germline assignment: CDR1 SNHLY and CDR2 FYNNEI. The CDR3 is 16 amino acids. V lost 1 base, J lost 5 bases, and 9 bases stayed unmatched.

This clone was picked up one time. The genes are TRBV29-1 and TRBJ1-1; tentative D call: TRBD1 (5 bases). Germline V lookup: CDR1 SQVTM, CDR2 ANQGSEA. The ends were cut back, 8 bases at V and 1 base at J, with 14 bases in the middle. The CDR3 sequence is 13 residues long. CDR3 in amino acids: CSLEGSRNTEAFF. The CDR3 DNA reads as TGCAGCCTCGAGGGGAGTCGGAACACTGAAGCTTTCTTT. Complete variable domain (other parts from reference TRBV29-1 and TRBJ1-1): SAVISQKPSRDICQRGTSLTIQCQVDSQVTMMFWYRQQPGQSLTLIATANQGSEATYESGFVIDKFPISRPNLTFSTLTVSNMSPEDSSIYLCSLEGSRNTEAFFGQGTRLTVV.

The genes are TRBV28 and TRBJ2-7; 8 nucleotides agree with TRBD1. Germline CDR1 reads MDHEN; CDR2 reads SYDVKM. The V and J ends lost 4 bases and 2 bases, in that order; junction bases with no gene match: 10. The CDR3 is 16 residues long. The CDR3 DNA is TGTGCCAGCAGTTGGAATCGACAGGGGATAACCTACGAGCAGTACTTC. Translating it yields CASSWNRQGITYEQYF.

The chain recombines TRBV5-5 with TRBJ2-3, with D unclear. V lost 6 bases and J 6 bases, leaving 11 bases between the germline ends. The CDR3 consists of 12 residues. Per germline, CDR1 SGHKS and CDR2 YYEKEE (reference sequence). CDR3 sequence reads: CASTLVGDTQYF. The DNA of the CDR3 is TGTGCCAGCACCCTAGTGGGGGATACGCAGTATTTT.

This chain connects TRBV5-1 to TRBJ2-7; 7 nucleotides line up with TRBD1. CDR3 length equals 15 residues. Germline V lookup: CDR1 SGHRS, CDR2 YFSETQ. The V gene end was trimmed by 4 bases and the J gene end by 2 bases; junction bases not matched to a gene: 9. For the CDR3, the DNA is TGCGCCAGCAGCCCAGGGGACAGAAAGACCTACGAGCAGTACTTC. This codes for CASSPGDRKTYEQYF.

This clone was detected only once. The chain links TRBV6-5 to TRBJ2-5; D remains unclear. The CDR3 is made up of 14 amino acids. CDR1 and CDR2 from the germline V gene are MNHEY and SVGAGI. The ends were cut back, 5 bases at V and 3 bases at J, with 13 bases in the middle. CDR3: CASSPGYLEETQYF. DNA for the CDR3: TGTGCCAGCAGTCCCGGGTATCTAGAAGAGACCCAGTACTTC.

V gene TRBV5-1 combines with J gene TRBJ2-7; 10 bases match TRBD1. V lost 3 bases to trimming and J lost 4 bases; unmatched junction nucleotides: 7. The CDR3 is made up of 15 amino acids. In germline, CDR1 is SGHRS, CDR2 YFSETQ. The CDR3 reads CASSSWTGGRYEQYF. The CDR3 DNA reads TGCGCCAGCAGCTCGTGGACAGGGGGTAGGTACGAGCAGTACTTC.